This T cell receptor beta chain was identified during a study of blood T cells in healthy people across ages. Alongside a J-beta primer mix, a sample-barcoded 5' primer served in a second PCR lasting about 7 to 11 cycles. A 12-random-nucleotide template-switch adaptor tagged each cDNA molecule. Each single sample gave us at least 3 million CDR3-containing paired-end reads. TCRdb re-analysed the 5' RACE reads in MiXCR, keeping a single row per CDR3 protein. This table holds over a million distinct CDR3 sequences, around 43% found once. Germline trimming cut 7 bases from V and 7 bases from J; bases unmatched to any gene: 11. The CDR3 runs 13 residues. Germline V lookup: CDR1 SQVTM, CDR2 ANQGSEA.

The sequence was collected from an older woman in good health. The chain is built from TRBV29-1 and TRBJ2-7, with 9 bases fitting TRBD2. The sequencing input was blood. The CDR3 protein is CSGSAGGSGEQYF. The CDR3, as DNA: TGCAGCGGGTCAGCGGGAGGATCGGGAGAGCAGTACTTC.